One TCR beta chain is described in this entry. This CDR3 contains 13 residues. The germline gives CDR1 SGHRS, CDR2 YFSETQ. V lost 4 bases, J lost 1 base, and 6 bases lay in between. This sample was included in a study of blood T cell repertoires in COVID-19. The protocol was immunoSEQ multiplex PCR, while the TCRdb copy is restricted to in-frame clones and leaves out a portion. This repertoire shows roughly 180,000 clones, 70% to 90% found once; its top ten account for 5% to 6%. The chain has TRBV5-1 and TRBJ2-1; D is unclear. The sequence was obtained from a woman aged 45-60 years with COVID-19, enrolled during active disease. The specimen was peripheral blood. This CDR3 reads CASSPSSYNEQFF. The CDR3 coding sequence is TGCGCCAGCAGCCCCAGTTCCTACAATGAGCAGTTCTTC.